The 6 T cell receptor beta chains reported below all come from one sample, sequenced in a study of control samples from healthy donors and cancer patients. Sequencing used immunoSEQ multiplex PCR; TCRdb keeps in-frame clones, though not all of them. The table has roughly 100,000 clones, about 91% seen once. The sequenced sample was blood. The receptors derive from a woman under 30 in good health.

Worth noting for this clone: The junction differs from germline at one of its ends, possibly a read error. The chain combines TRBV7-2 with TRBJ2-3, with D unclear. The CDR3 is made up of 15 amino acids. CDR1 is SGHTA and CDR2 is FQGNSA in the germline V gene. CDR3: CASTLQTPPLDTQYF. The DNA for the CDR3 is TGTGCCAGCACCTTACAGACTCCCCCCCTGGATACGCAGTATTTT.

CDR3 region: CATADWSNQPQHF. CDR3 DNA sequence: TGTGCCACCGCCGACTGGAGCAATCAGCCCCAGCATTTT. The chain recombines TRBV19 with TRBJ1-5; no reliable D call. Trimming pared 10 bases from V and 1 base from J, leaving 11 bases between. CDR3 size: 13 residues. Per the germline V gene, CDR1 is LNHDA and CDR2 is SQIVND (reference sequence). The entire variable domain, with the rest obtained from reference TRBV19 and TRBJ1-5, is as follows: DGGITQSPKYLFRKEGQNVTLSCEQNLNHDAMYWYRQDPGQGLRLIYYSQIVNDFQKGDIAEGYSVSREKKESFPLTVTSAQKNPTAFYLCATADWSNQPQHFGDGTRLSIL.

This chain connects TRBV25-1 to TRBJ1-5; a weak D match, TRBD1 (5 bases). The CDR3 covers 15 residues. Germline CDR1 reads MGHDK; CDR2 reads SYGVNS. The germline V and J ends were trimmed by 3 bases and 4 bases, with 13 bases remaining between them. CDR3 sequence reads: CASSDARAPNQPQHF. The CDR3 nucleotides are TGTGCCAGCAGTGACGCCAGGGCCCCGAATCAGCCCCAGCATTTT.

The chain links TRBV2 to TRBJ2-3, with a possible D match to TRBD1 (6 bases). From germline, CDR1 is SNHLY and CDR2 FYNNEI. Trimming took off 6 bases at V and 4 bases at J, with 8 bases between the two ends. CDR3 size: 12 residues. CDR3 in amino acids: CASRTGADTQYF. DNA for the CDR3: TGTGCCAGCAGGACAGGCGCAGATACGCAGTATTTT.

V usage is TRBV4-3 and J usage is TRBJ2-7; D uncertain. Germline values: CDR1 LGHNA, CDR2 YSLEER. With 0 bases removed from V and 2 bases from J, the gap between germline ends came to 11 bases. CDR3 length: 15 amino acids. The CDR3 DNA reads TGCGCCAGCAGCCAAGAAGGGAACCCGACCTACGAGCAGTACTTC. It yields the protein CASSQEGNPTYEQYF.

The V call is TRBV4-1, the J call TRBJ2-2; no clear D. Germline-derived CDR1 and CDR2 are MGHRA and YSYEKL. This CDR3 has 17 residues. Trimming stripped 0 bases from V and 4 bases from J, with 15 bases between. The CDR3 sequence: CASSQEPNGPSTGELFF. In DNA form, the CDR3 reads TGCGCCAGCAGCCAAGAGCCGAACGGGCCGAGCACCGGGGAGCTGTTTTTT.